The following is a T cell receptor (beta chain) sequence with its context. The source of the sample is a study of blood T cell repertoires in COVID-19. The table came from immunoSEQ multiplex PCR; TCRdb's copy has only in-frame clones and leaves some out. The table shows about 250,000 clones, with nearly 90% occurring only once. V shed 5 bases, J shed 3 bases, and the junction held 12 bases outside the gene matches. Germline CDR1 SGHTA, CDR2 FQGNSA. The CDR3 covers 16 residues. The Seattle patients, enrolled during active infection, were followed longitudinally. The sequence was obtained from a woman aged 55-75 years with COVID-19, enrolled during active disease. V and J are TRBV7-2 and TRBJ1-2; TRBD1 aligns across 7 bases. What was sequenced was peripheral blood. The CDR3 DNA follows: TGTGCCAGCAGCCTTTGGGCGAGGGGGCCTGACTATGGCTACACCTTC. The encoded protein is CASSLWARGPDYGYTF.